The source of this T cell receptor (beta chain) is a study of shared clonotypes between healthy human individuals. Findings of the study overall: Sampling covered blood only; tissue repertoires likely differ. Rarefaction showed sorted-subset sequencing was incomplete despite large depth.

J gave up 4 bases and V 4 bases, and 8 bases lay outside the gene matches. Germline loops: CDR1 SGHRS, CDR2 YFSETQ. The CDR3 is 16 amino acids. Genomic DNA of every subset was divided equally among multiple immunoSEQ plates. Only in-frame clones appear in the TCRdb table, and some are missing; sequencing was by immunoSEQ multiplex PCR. Seen here are 1,400,000 or so clones, around 98.5% observed once, and the top ten hold roughly 0.36%. As concerns this clone: Its specificity is unknown.

This sequence originates from a man younger than 40 in good health. Material for sequencing was naive CD4+ T cells sorted from blood. As for subset: CD45RA+ positively selected. The rearrangement joins TRBV5-1 to TRBJ2-2; 9 nucleotides line up with TRBD2. CDR3 in DNA: TGCGCCAGCAGCGTTTTAGCGGGAGTAGGCACCGGGGAGCTGTTTTTT. Translation: CASSVLAGVGTGELFF. The variable domain in full, with the rest retrieved from reference TRBV5-1 and TRBJ2-2, is KAGVTQTPRYLIKTRGQQVTLSCSPISGHRSVSWYQQTPGQGLQFLFEYFSETQRNKGNFPGRFSGRQFSNSRSEMNVSTLELGDSALYLCASSVLAGVGTGELFFGEGSRLTVL.